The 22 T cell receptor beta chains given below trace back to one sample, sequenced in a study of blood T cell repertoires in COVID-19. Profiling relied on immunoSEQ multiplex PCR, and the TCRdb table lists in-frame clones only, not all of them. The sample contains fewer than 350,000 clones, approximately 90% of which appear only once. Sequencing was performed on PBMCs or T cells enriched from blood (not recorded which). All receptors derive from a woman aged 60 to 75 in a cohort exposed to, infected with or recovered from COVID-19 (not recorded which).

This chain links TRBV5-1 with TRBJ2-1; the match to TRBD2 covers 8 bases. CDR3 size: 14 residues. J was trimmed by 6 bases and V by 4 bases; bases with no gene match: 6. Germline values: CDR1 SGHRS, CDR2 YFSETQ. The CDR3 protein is CASSRLAGPNEQFF. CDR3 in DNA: TGCGCCAGCAGCCGTTTAGCGGGGCCCAATGAGCAGTTCTTC.

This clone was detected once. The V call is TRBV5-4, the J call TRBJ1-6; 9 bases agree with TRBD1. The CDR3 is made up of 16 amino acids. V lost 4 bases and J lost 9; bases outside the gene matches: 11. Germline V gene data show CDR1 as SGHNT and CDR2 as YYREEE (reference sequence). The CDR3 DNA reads TGTGCCAGCAGCCTTGGGAAACGGACAGGGGTTTCACCCCTCCACTTT. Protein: CASSLGKRTGVSPLHF.

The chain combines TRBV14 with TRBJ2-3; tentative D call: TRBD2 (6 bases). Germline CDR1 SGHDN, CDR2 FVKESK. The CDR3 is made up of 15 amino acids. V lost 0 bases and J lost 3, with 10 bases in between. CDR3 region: CASSQDGSGTDTQYF. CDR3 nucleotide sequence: TGTGCCAGCAGCCAAGACGGGAGTGGGACAGATACGCAGTATTTT.

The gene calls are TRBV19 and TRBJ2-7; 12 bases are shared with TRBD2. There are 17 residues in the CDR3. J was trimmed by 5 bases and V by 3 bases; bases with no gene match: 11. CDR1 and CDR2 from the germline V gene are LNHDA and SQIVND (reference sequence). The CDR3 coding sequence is TGTGCCAGTAGTATTTCCCGGACTAGCGGGAAGGGGAACGAGCAGTACTTC. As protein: CASSISRTSGKGNEQYF.

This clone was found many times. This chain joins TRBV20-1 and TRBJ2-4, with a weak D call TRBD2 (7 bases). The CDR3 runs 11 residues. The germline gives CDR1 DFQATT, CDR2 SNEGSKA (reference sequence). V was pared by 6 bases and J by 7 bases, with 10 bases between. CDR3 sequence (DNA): TGCAGTGCGGGAGGGGGGAACATTCAGTACTTC. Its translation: CSAGGGNIQYF.

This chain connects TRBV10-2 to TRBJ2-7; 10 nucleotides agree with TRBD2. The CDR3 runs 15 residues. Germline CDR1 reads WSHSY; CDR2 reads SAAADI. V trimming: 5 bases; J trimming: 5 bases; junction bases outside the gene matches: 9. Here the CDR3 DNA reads TGCGCCAGCAGTAGAGCGGGAGGGCCAATAGACGAGCAGTACTTC. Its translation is CASSRAGGPIDEQYF.

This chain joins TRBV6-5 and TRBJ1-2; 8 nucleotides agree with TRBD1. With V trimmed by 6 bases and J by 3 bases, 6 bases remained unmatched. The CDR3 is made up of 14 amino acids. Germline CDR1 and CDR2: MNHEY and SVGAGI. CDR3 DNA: TGTGCCAGCAGCCGGACAGGGAGGGACTATGGCTACACCTTC. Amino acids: CASSRTGRDYGYTF.

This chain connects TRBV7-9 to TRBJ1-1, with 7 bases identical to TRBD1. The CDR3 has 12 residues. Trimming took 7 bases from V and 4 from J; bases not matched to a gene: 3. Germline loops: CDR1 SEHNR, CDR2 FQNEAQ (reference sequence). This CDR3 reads CASTQGRTEAFF. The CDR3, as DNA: TGTGCCAGCACACAGGGGCGCACTGAAGCTTTCTTT.

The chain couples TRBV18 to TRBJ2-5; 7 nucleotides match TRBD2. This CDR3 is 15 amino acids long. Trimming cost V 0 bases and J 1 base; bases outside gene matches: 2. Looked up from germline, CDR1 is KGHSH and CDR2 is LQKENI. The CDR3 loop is CASSPPRGGQETQYF. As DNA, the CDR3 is TGTGCCAGCTCACCACCGCGCGGGGGCCAAGAGACCCAGTACTTC.

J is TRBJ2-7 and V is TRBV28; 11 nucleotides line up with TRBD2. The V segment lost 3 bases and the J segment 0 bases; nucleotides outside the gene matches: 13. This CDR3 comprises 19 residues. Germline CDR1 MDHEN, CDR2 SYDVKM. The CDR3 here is CASSFAGVGTSGSSYEQYF. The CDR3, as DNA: TGTGCCAGCAGTTTTGCGGGGGTCGGTACTAGCGGGAGCTCCTACGAGCAGTACTTC.

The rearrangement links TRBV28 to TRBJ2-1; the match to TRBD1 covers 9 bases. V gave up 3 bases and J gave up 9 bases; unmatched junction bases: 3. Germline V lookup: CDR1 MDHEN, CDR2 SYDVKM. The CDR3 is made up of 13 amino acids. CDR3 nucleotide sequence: TGTGCCAGCAGTTTCGAACAGGGGGCTGAGCAGTTCTTC. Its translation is CASSFEQGAEQFF.

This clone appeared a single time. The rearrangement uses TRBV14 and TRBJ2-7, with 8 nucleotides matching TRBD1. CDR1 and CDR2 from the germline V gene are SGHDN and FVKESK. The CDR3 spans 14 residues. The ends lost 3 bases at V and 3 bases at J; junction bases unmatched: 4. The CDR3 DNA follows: TGTGCCAGCAGCCAGCCAGGGGGCGGCTACGAGCAGTACTTC. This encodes CASSQPGGGYEQYF.

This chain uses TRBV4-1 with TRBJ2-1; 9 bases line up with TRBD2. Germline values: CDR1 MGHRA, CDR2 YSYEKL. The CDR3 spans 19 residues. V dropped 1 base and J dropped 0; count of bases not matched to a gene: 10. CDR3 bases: TGCGCCAGCAGCCAAGTTGGCGTGCGGGAGGGACGCTCCTACAATGAGCAGTTCTTC. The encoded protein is CASSQVGVREGRSYNEQFF.

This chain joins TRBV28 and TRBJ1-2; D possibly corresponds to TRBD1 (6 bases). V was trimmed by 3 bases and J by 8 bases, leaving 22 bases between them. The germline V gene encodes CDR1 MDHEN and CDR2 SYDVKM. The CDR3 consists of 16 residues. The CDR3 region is CASSFLGQTGGRGYTF. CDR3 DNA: TGTGCCAGCAGTTTTCTCGGTCAGACAGGTGGGCGCGGCTACACCTTC.

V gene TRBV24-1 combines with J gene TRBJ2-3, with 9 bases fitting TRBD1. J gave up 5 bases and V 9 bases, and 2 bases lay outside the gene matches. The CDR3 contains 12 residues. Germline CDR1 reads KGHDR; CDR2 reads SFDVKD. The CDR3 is CATGTGLDTQYF. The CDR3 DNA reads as TGTGCCACCGGGACAGGGCTAGATACGCAGTATTTT.

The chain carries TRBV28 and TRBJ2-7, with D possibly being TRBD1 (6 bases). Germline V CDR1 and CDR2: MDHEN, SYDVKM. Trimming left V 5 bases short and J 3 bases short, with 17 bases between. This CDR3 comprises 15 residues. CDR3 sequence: CASSRGMTGIYEQYF. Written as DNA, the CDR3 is TGTGCCAGCAGTCGGGGAATGACAGGAATCTACGAGCAGTACTTC.

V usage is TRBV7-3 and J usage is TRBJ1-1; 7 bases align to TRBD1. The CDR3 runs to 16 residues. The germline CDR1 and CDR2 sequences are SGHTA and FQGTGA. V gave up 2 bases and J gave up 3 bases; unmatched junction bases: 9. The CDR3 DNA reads TGTGCCAGCAGCTTATCAAACCAGGGGGTCTACACTGAAGCTTTCTTT. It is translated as CASSLSNQGVYTEAFF.

The CDR3 is CASSLGLAGAGNEQFF. As DNA, the CDR3 is TGTGCCAGCAGCTTAGGACTAGCGGGAGCGGGGAATGAGCAGTTCTTC. The V gene is TRBV11-1, the J gene TRBJ2-1; 12 bases fit TRBD2. Germline values: CDR1 SGHAT, CDR2 FQDESV (reference sequence). This CDR3 spans 16 amino acids. With V trimmed by 1 base and J by 7 bases, 5 bases remained unmatched.

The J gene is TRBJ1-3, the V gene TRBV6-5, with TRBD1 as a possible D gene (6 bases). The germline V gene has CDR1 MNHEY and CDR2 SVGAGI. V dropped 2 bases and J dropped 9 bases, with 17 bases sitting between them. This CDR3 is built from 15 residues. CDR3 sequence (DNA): TGTGCCAGCAGTTACGCGGGGGCGAAAGGGGGCACCATATATTTT. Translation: CASSYAGAKGGTIYF.

This CDR3 is CASSQDRTQGASKNIQYF. The CDR3 DNA reads as TGCGCCAGCAGCCAAGATAGGACCCAGGGGGCATCCAAAAACATTCAGTACTTC. V usage is TRBV4-3 and J usage is TRBJ2-4, with TRBD1 matching 8 bases. Germline loops: CDR1 LGHNA, CDR2 YSLEER. V shed 0 bases, J shed 2 bases, and the junction held 9 bases outside the gene matches. The CDR3 extends over 18 amino acids.

The CDR3 DNA follows: TGTGCCAGCGTACTCCAGGGGCCCGACGAGCAGTACTTC. This codes for CASVLQGPDEQYF. This rearrangement joins TRBV7-9 to TRBJ2-7, with D tentatively TRBD1 (6 bases). The CDR3 consists of 13 residues. Germline CDR1 is SEHNR and CDR2 is FQNEAQ (reference sequence). V lost 8 bases to trimming and J lost 5 bases, with 16 bases between them.

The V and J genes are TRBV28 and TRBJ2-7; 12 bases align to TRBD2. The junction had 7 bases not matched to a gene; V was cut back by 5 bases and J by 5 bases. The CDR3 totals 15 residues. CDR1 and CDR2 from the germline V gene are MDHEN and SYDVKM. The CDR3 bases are TGTGCCAGCAGTCTTCCGACTAGCGGGAGTCACGAGCAGTACTTC. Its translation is CASSLPTSGSHEQYF.